Sequencing of this T cell receptor (beta chain) was carried out in a study of shared clonotypes between healthy human individuals. CDR3 length: 12 amino acids. Germline-derived CDR1 and CDR2 are SGHTA and FQGNSA. V dropped 4 bases and J dropped 7; count of bases not matched to a gene: 0. Sequencing used immunoSEQ multiplex PCR; TCRdb keeps in-frame clones, though not all of them. The table shows around 940,000 clones, with approximately 80% occurring only once. The V gene is TRBV7-2, the J gene TRBJ2-2; 7 bases map to TRBD1. The TCR originated in a man younger than 35 in good health. The specimen sequenced was memory CD4+ T cells sorted from blood. As for subset: CD45RA-negative fraction. CDR3 in amino acids: CASSYRGGELFF. Written as DNA, the CDR3 is TGTGCCAGCAGCTACAGGGGCGGGGAGCTGTTTTTT.